This TCR beta chain derives from a study of T cell responses to AZD1222 COVID-19 vaccine. The table came from immunoSEQ multiplex PCR; TCRdb's copy has only in-frame clones and leaves some out. The table records more than 50,000 clones, 80% to 90% of them present only once. The V end was cut by 0 bases, the J end by 0 bases, with 15 bases between. The CDR3 consists of 18 residues. Germline CDR1 and CDR2: LGHNA and YNFKEQ. The specimen comprised peripheral blood, sampled on day 0 of AZD1222 vaccination. The sequence came from an adult in good health. This rearrangement joins TRBV4-2 to TRBJ2-1; D ambiguous. The CDR3, as DNA: TGTGCCAGCAGCCAAGATCTCGGAGCGACGAGCTCCTACAATGAGCAGTTCTTC. This gives the protein CASSQDLGATSSYNEQFF.